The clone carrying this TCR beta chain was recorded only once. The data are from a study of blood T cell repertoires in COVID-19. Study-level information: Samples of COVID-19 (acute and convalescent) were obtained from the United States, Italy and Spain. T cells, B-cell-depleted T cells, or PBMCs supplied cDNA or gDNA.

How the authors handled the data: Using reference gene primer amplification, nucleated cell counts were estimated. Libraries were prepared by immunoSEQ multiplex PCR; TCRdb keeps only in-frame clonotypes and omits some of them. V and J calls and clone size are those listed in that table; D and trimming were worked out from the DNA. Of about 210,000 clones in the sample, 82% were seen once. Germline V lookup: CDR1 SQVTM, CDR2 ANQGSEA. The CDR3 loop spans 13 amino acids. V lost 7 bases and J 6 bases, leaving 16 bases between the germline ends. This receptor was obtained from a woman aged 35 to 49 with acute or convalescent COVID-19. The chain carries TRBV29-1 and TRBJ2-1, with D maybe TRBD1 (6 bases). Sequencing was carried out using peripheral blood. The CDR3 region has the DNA TGCAGCGCGGCGAGGGGGAAGGGCAATGAGCAGTTCTTC. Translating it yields CSAARGKGNEQFF.